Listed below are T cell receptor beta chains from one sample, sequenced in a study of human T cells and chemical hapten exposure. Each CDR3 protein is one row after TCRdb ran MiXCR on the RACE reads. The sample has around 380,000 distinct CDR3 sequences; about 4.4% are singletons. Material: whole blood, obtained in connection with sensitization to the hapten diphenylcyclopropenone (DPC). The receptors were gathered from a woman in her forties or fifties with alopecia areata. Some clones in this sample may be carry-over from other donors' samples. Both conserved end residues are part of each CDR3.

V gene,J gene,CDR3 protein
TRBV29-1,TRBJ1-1,CSVGQAGAFF
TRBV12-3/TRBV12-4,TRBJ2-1,CASSLIREQFF
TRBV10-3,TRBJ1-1,CAISRDRDTEAFF
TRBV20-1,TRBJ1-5,CPTGQNSNQPQHF
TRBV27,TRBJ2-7,CASSPGQARGEQYF
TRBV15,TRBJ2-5,CATSRDPEMGRETQYF
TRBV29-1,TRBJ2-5,CSGERPEGGSQYF
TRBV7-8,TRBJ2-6,CASSRTLGANVLTF
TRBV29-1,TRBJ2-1,CSVVKGFYNEQFF
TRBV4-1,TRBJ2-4,CASSQEGRGAKNIQYF
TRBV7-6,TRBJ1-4,CASSLGETGEKLFF
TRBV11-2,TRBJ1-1,CASSRTGGSDTEAFF
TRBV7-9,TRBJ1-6,CASSKGGTGGERSSYNSPLHF
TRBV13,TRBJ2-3,CASSPGIPTDTQYF
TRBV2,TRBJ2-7,CAIIPTGSTYEQYF
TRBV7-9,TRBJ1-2,CASSLSGTDSYGYTF
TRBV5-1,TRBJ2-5,CASSLVGRGTQYF
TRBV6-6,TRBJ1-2,CASSYEETGEVRGYTF
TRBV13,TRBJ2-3,CASSPWTSGSGKAQYF
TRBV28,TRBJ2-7,CASSLRQGLSYEQYF
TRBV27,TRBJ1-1,CASCLSLNTEAFF
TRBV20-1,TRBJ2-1,CSAEGAGSSYNEQFF